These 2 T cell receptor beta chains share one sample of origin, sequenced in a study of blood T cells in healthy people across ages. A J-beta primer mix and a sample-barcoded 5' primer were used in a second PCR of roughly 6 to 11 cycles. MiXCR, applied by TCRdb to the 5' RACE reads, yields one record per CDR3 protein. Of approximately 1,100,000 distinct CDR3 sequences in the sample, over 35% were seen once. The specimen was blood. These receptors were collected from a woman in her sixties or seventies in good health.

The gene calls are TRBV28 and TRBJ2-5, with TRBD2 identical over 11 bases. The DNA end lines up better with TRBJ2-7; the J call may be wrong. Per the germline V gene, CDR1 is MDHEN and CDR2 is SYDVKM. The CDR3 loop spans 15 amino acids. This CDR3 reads CASSSPLAGGSEQYF. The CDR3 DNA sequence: TGTGCCAGCAGTTCCCCGCTAGCGGGAGGCAGCGAGCAGTACTTC.

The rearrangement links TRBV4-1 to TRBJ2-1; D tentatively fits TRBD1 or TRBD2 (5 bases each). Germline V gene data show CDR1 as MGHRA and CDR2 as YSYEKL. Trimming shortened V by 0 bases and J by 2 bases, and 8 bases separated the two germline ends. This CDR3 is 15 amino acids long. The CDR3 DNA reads TGCGCCAGCAGCCAAGAGGGGGTTACCTACAATGAGCAGTTCTTC. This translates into CASSQEGVTYNEQFF.